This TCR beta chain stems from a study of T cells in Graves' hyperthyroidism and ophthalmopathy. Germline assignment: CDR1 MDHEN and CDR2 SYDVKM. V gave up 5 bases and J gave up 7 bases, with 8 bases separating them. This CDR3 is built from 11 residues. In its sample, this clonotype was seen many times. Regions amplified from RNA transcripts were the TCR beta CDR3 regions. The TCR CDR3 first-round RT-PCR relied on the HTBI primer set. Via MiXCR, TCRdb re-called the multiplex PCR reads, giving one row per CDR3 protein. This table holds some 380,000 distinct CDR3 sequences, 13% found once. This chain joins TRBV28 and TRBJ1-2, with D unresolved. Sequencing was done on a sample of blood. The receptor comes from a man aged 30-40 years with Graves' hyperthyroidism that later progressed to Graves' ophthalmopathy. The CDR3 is CASSVGSGYTF. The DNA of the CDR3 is TGTGCCAGCAGTGTGGGGTCTGGCTACACCTTC.